This T cell receptor (beta chain) was sequenced in a study of cytomegalovirus exposure and HLA in healthy donors. The CDR3 spans 16 residues. J was trimmed by 4 bases and V by 5 bases; bases with no gene match: 11. Per the germline V gene, CDR1 is MNHEY and CDR2 is SMNVEV (reference sequence). The PCR contained 60 Vbeta and 13 Jbeta primers. Per the authors' pipeline: A later analysis counted tens of millions of unique TCR beta chains, some 11 million shared. Measured with immunoSEQ multiplex PCR; TCRdb has only the in-frame clones, and not every one. V and J calls and clone size are given by that table; D and trimming were obtained from the DNA. The sample shows approximately 160,000 clones, around 82% of them seen only once.

The sequenced sample was PBMCs. This receptor was identified in a boy between 2 and 10 years old in good health and CMV-seronegative. The chain uses TRBV27 and TRBJ1-2, with 9 bases fitting TRBD1. The CDR3 here is CASSARDRDLFYGYTF. The CDR3 coding sequence is TGTGCCAGCAGTGCCCGGGACAGGGATTTGTTCTATGGCTACACCTTC.